These 30 T cell receptor beta chains were all obtained from the same sample, sequenced in a study of shared clonotypes between healthy human individuals. Data came from immunoSEQ multiplex PCR; TCRdb stores just in-frame clones and leaves some out. The sample has fewer than 1.6 million clones, approximately 98.5% seen once; the top ten hold 0.36%. Sequencing was done on a sample of naive CD4+ T cells sorted from blood. Subset in this sample: CD45RA+ positively selected. These receptors were collected from a young man in good health.

This sequence joins TRBV10-3 and TRBJ1-1, with 8 nucleotides matching TRBD1. Germline V lookup: CDR1 ENHRY, CDR2 SYGVKD. The trim removed 6 bases at V and 6 bases at J, leaving 9 bases unmatched. CDR3 length equals 14 residues. The CDR3 loop reads CAISFDRGIAEAFF. The CDR3 DNA reads TGTGCCATCAGCTTTGACAGGGGAATTGCTGAAGCTTTCTTT.

This sequence joins TRBV7-7 and TRBJ1-1; no firm D call. Germline lookup yields CDR1 SSHAT and CDR2 FNYEAQ (reference sequence). V lost 2 bases to trimming and J lost 1 base, with 5 bases between them. The CDR3 loop spans 13 amino acids. The CDR3 region is CASSLHRNTEAFF. In DNA, the CDR3 is TGTGCCAGCAGCTTACACAGGAACACTGAAGCTTTCTTT. The full variable domain, completed using reference TRBV7-7 and TRBJ1-1, is GAGVSQSPRYKVTKRGQDVTLRCDPISSHATLYWYQQALGQGPEFLTYFNYEAQPDKSGLPSDRFSAERPEGSISTLTIQRTEQRDSAMYRCASSLHRNTEAFFGQGTRLTVV.

Details on this clone: Other DNA sequences in this sample translate to the same CDR3. The chain joins TRBV5-1 to TRBJ2-6; unclear D gene. This CDR3 contains 15 residues. CDR1 and CDR2 (germline): SGHRS, YFSETQ. Trimming left V 0 bases short and J 1 base short, with 5 bases between. DNA for the CDR3: TGCGCCAGCAGCTTGGGGAATTCTGGGGCCAACGTCCTGACTTTC. It codes for CASSLGNSGANVLTF. Filled out from reference TRBV5-1 and TRBJ2-6, the complete variable domain reads KAGVTQTPRYLIKTRGQQVTLSCSPISGHRSVSWYQQTPGQGLQFLFEYFSETQRNKGNFPGRFSGRQFSNSRSEMNVSTLELGDSALYLCASSLGNSGANVLTFGAGSRLTVL.

This chain links TRBV9 with TRBJ2-2, with 10 bases matching TRBD2. The CDR3 totals 16 residues. CDR1 is SGDLS, CDR2 YYNGEE, per germline. The V and J ends lost 0 bases and 6 bases, in that order; junction bases with no gene match: 5. This chain's CDR3 is CASSVAPAGGSGELFF. The CDR3 region has the DNA TGTGCCAGCAGCGTAGCTCCAGCGGGAGGGTCCGGGGAGCTGTTTTTT. The full variable domain, completed using reference TRBV9 and TRBJ2-2, is DSGVTQTPKHLITATGQRVTLRCSPRSGDLSVYWYQQSLDQGLQFLIQYYNGEERAKGNILERFSAQQFPDLHSELNLSSLELGDSALYFCASSVAPAGGSGELFFGEGSRLTVL.

V gene TRBV19 combines with J gene TRBJ1-1; a weak D match, TRBD1 (5 bases). Germline assignment: CDR1 LNHDA and CDR2 SQIVND (reference sequence). This CDR3 has 10 residues. Trimming left V 6 bases short and J 8 bases short, with 7 bases between. The CDR3 DNA follows: TGTGCCAGTAGCCACAGGGAAGCTTTCTTT. The encoded protein is CASSHREAFF.

V gene TRBV5-1 combines with J gene TRBJ1-1, with D hard to call. Germline V gene data show CDR1 as SGHRS and CDR2 as YFSETQ. V was cut by 5 bases and J by 0 bases, with 11 bases left in between. This CDR3 comprises 14 residues. The CDR3 DNA follows: TGCGCCAGCAGTTTTGGGCTACTGAACACTGAAGCTTTCTTT. This encodes CASSFGLLNTEAFF.

The chain couples TRBV5-1 to TRBJ2-7, with D possibly TRBD2 on 6 matching bases. CDR1 and CDR2 from the germline V gene are SGHRS and YFSETQ. This CDR3 spans 14 amino acids. V was shortened by 1 base and J by 5 bases, with 13 bases between the two germline ends. As DNA, the CDR3 is TGCGCCAGCAGCTTGTACACCGGGAGCGACGAGCAGTACTTC. The encoded protein is CASSLYTGSDEQYF.

This rearrangement joins TRBV7-3 to TRBJ2-5; 9 nucleotides match TRBD1. J gave up 2 bases and V 3 bases, and 4 bases lay outside the gene matches. The CDR3 sequence is 15 residues long. Germline V gene lookup returns CDR1 SGHTA and CDR2 FQGTGA. The CDR3 region has the DNA TGTGCCAGCAGCTTGGGACAGGGTAGTCAAGAGACCCAGTACTTC. This sequence encodes CASSLGQGSQETQYF.

The chain employs TRBV5-4 and TRBJ2-5; D may be TRBD1 (5 bases). The V and J ends lost 4 bases and 2 bases respectively, with 15 bases between them. CDR1 is SGHNT, CDR2 YYREEE, per germline (reference sequence). CDR3 size: 15 residues. The CDR3 here is CASSTGAGRQETQYF. CDR3 coding DNA: TGTGCCAGCAGCACTGGGGCCGGCAGGCAAGAGACCCAGTACTTC.

The chain has TRBV11-3 and TRBJ2-2; D tentatively fits TRBD1 or TRBD2 (5 bases each). V lost 3 bases and J 3 bases, leaving 11 bases between the germline ends. The CDR3 length is 15 residues. Germline lookup yields CDR1 SGHNT and CDR2 YENEEA. CDR3 nucleotides: TGTGCCAGCAGCTTGGGACCTTCGGACACCGGGGAGCTGTTTTTT. Translating it yields CASSLGPSDTGELFF.

The chain links TRBV29-1 to TRBJ1-3; no firm D call. This CDR3 contains 13 residues. CDR1 and CDR2 from the germline V gene are SQVTM and ANQGSEA. Trimming cost V 5 bases and J 2 bases, with 10 bases left between them. The CDR3 spells CSVSYLTGNTIYF. CDR3 sequence (DNA): TGCAGCGTTTCCTATCTGACTGGAAACACCATATATTTT.

This clone was recorded once. The chain recombines TRBV11-2 with TRBJ2-1, with 7 bases aligning to TRBD2. CDR1 and CDR2 (germline): SGHAT, FQNNGV. The CDR3 totals 16 residues. V trimming: 1 base; J trimming: 7 bases; junction bases outside the gene matches: 10. CDR3 sequence (DNA): TGTGCCAGCAGCTTAGTTATGCGCGGGAGTCGAAATGAGCAGTTCTTC. It encodes CASSLVMRGSRNEQFF.

This rearrangement joins TRBV7-4 to TRBJ2-5; 9 bases align to TRBD1. With 5 bases clipped from V and 6 bases from J, the junction kept 7 bases outside the gene matches. The CDR3 is made up of 14 amino acids. The V gene's germline CDR1 is SGHVT and CDR2 SQSDAQ. CDR3 DNA: TGTGCCAGCAGCCCGGGACAGGGAGGAAAGACCCAGTACTTC. The encoded protein is CASSPGQGGKTQYF. Drawing the rest from reference TRBV7-4 and TRBJ2-5, the complete variable domain is GAGVSQSPRYKVAKRGRDVALRCDSISGHVTLYWYRQTLGQGSEVLTYSQSDAQRDKSGRPSGRFSAERPERSVSTLKIQRTEQGDSAVYLCASSPGQGGKTQYFGPGTRLLVL.

The chain couples TRBV7-9 to TRBJ1-2, with 10 nucleotides matching TRBD1. The CDR3 runs to 15 residues. V was clipped by 2 bases and J by 4 bases; unmatched bases: 4. Looked up from germline, CDR1 is SEHNR and CDR2 is FQNEAQ (reference sequence). The CDR3 protein is CASSLRDRGFYGYTF. DNA for the CDR3: TGTGCCAGCAGCTTACGGGACAGGGGATTCTATGGCTACACCTTC.

The rearrangement links TRBV28 to TRBJ2-5; TRBD2 matches 7 bases. The CDR3 loop spans 17 amino acids. Unmatched junction bases numbered 20, after V lost 6 bases and J lost 7 bases. From germline, CDR1 is MDHEN and CDR2 SYDVKM. The CDR3: CASSLLSGEGLVGTQYF. The CDR3 coding sequence is TGTGCCAGCAGCCTCCTTTCGGGGGAGGGGCTTGTAGGGACCCAGTACTTC.

The CDR3 loop reads CASSEEVNEQFF. The DNA of the CDR3 is TGTGCCAGCAGTGAAGAGGTTAATGAGCAGTTCTTC. The V and J genes are TRBV2 and TRBJ2-1; D is undetermined. The germline V and J ends were trimmed by 1 base and 7 bases, with 5 bases remaining between them. The CDR3 covers 12 residues. Germline V gene lookup returns CDR1 SNHLY and CDR2 FYNNEI. Full variable domain (remainder filled in from reference TRBV2 and TRBJ2-1): EPEVTQTPSHQVTQMGQEVILRCVPISNHLYFYWYRQILGQKVEFLVSFYNNEISEKSEIFDDQFSVERPDGSNFTLKIRSTKLEDSAMYFCASSEEVNEQFFGPGTRLTVL.

V gene TRBV11-3 combines with J gene TRBJ2-5, with D possibly TRBD2 on 5 matching bases. CDR1 and CDR2 (germline): SGHNT, YENEEA. The CDR3 is 11 amino acids. V was cut by 5 bases and J by 5 bases, with 6 bases left in between. The CDR3 region has the DNA TGTGCCAGCAGCACTAGGGAGACCCAGTACTTC. It specifies CASSTRETQYF.

The rearrangement links TRBV9 to TRBJ1-4, with a possible D match to TRBD1 (5 bases). Germline V gene sequence: CDR1 SGDLS, CDR2 YYNGEE. V was trimmed by 3 bases and J by 0 bases, leaving 15 bases between them. The CDR3 is 17 amino acids. In DNA form, the CDR3 reads TGTGCCAGCAGCGCCTACCAGGGTGGGCCAACTAATGAAAAACTGTTTTTT. It encodes CASSAYQGGPTNEKLFF.

The genes are TRBV5-6 and TRBJ2-1; 13 nucleotides match TRBD2. With V trimmed by 1 base and J by 2 bases, 9 bases remained unmatched. This CDR3 contains 19 residues. Looked up from germline, CDR1 is SGHDT and CDR2 is YYEEEE. The CDR3 reads CASSLFGLAGVGTYNEQFF. CDR3 bases: TGTGCCAGCAGCTTGTTTGGACTAGCGGGAGTCGGTACCTACAATGAGCAGTTCTTC. The full variable domain, rest sourced from reference TRBV5-6 and TRBJ2-1, is DAGVTQSPTHLIKTRGQQVTLRCSPKSGHDTVSWYQQALGQGPQFIFQYYEEEERQRGNFPDRFSGHQFPNYSSELNVNALLLGDSALYLCASSLFGLAGVGTYNEQFFGPGTRLTVL.

V is TRBV6-1 and J is TRBJ1-5, with TRBD1 as a possible D gene (6 bases). V was cut by 7 bases and J by 0 bases, with 13 bases left in between. CDR1 is MNHNS and CDR2 is SASEGT in the germline V gene. CDR3 length: 15 amino acids. The chain's CDR3 is CASTSGTLSNQPQHF. DNA of the CDR3: TGTGCCAGCACTTCCGGGACACTTAGCAATCAGCCCCAGCATTTT.

The gene calls are TRBV6-6 and TRBJ2-3, with 9 bases that match TRBD1. The V gene's germline CDR1 is MNHNY and CDR2 SVGAGI (reference sequence). With V trimmed by 0 bases and J by 2 bases, 3 bases remained unmatched. This CDR3 has 16 residues. As DNA, the CDR3 is TGTGCCAGCAGTTACTCCCGGGACAGGGACACAGATACGCAGTATTTT. Amino acid sequence: CASSYSRDRDTDTQYF.

The chain combines TRBV5-1 with TRBJ2-7; 8 nucleotides match TRBD1. The CDR3 has 16 amino acids. Losses at the gene ends were 0 bases for V and 1 base for J; bases not matched to a gene: 6. Germline V lookup: CDR1 SGHRS, CDR2 YFSETQ. CDR3 bases: TGCGCCAGCAGCTTGGTGTCGGGACAGGCTTCCTACGAGCAGTACTTC. It yields the protein CASSLVSGQASYEQYF.

This chain joins TRBV9 and TRBJ1-2; 9 bases line up with TRBD1. Germline-derived CDR1 and CDR2 are SGDLS and YYNGEE. With V trimmed by 3 bases and J by 5 bases, 5 bases remained unmatched. This CDR3 comprises 14 residues. CDR3 in DNA: TGTGCCAGCAGCGCAACCGGGACAGGGTATGGCTACACCTTC. It translates to CASSATGTGYGYTF.

The rearrangement uses TRBV28 and TRBJ2-7; D ambiguous. CDR3 size: 16 residues. Trimming pared 6 bases from V and 2 bases from J, leaving 20 bases between. Germline V gives CDR1 MDHEN, CDR2 SYDVKM. The CDR3 region has the DNA TGTGCCAGCAGGGCAACCTTCGCGAAAAACACCTACGAGCAGTACTTC. It yields the protein CASRATFAKNTYEQYF. The whole variable domain, remainder taken from reference TRBV28 and TRBJ2-7, is DVKVTQSSRYLVKRTGEKVFLECVQDMDHENMFWYRQDPGLGLRLIYFSYDVKMKEKGDIPEGYSVSREKKERFSLILESASTNQTSMYLCASRATFAKNTYEQYFGPGTRLTVT.

V and J are TRBV10-3 and TRBJ2-7; a weak D match, TRBD1 (6 bases). V shed 10 bases and J shed 2 bases, with 15 bases lying between them. Germline V gene sequence: CDR1 ENHRY, CDR2 SYGVKD. The CDR3 is 13 residues long. The chain's CDR3 is CASAQGSPYEQYF. In nucleotides, the CDR3 is TGTGCCAGCGCCCAGGGGTCCCCCTACGAGCAGTACTTC.

The chain recombines TRBV15 with TRBJ2-7; TRBD1 matches 7 bases. With V trimmed by 0 bases and J by 1 base, 9 bases remained unmatched. The CDR3 contains 17 residues. From germline, CDR1 is LNHNV and CDR2 YYDKDF (reference sequence). The CDR3 region is CATSRDRTGPRSYEQYF. The DNA of the CDR3 is TGTGCCACCAGCAGAGATCGGACAGGTCCGAGGTCCTACGAGCAGTACTTC.

The chain couples TRBV7-3 to TRBJ2-7; tentative D call: TRBD1 (6 bases). The CDR3 consists of 17 residues. V lost 3 bases and J lost 7, with 25 bases in between. Germline CDR1 SGHTA, CDR2 FQGTGA. In DNA form, the CDR3 reads TGTGCCAGCAGCTTGGGTACGCAGGGGTTGGGCGGAGTGGAGCAGTACTTC. It codes for CASSLGTQGLGGVEQYF.

The V and J genes are TRBV7-2 and TRBJ1-5; 9 bases line up with TRBD1. This CDR3 contains 15 residues. Trimming removed 5 bases from V and 5 bases from J; junction bases left unmatched: 7. In germline, CDR1 is SGHTA, CDR2 FQGNSA. CDR3 in amino acids: CASSPQTGGDQPQHF. The CDR3 nucleotides are TGTGCCAGCAGCCCACAGACAGGGGGGGATCAGCCCCAGCATTTT.

The gene calls are TRBV5-1 and TRBJ2-7, with unresolved D. The length of the CDR3 is 15 residues. CDR1 and CDR2 (germline): SGHRS, YFSETQ. The V and J ends lost 4 bases and 4 bases respectively, with 18 bases between them. CDR3 sequence reads: CASSPVAEYGYEQYF. The CDR3 nucleotides read TGCGCCAGCAGCCCAGTGGCTGAATATGGTTACGAGCAGTACTTC.

In DNA, the CDR3 is TGTGCCAGCTCACCTAATTTAATCCCGGGAACTGAAGCTTTCTTT. Protein sequence: CASSPNLIPGTEAFF. The chain employs TRBV18 and TRBJ1-1; the D is unclear. Germline values: CDR1 KGHSH, CDR2 LQKENI. The V end was cut by 3 bases, the J end by 5 bases, with 16 bases between. The CDR3 extends over 15 amino acids.